What follows are 26 T cell receptor beta chains derived from one specimen sequenced in a study of Ad26.COV2.S vaccination and SARS-CoV-2 variants. TCRdb's copy holds only in-frame clones and misses some; the assay was immunoSEQ multiplex PCR. This table holds some 390,000 clones, over 75% found once. Treatment reported: 19 received Ad26.COV2.S at low or high dose, single or two shots; roughly five received placebo; per-sample allocation not given. The samples were gathered on day 63 after the first injection of vaccine or placebo. The specimen comprised peripheral blood, sampled in a trial of Ad26.COV2.S vaccine versus placebo. Receptor source: a person between 18 and 65 years old who received the Ad26.COV2.S COVID-19 vaccine or a placebo.

This clone was found once. The chain recombines TRBV7-2 with TRBJ2-7; 10 bases fit TRBD2. CDR1 is SGHTA and CDR2 is FQGNSA in the germline V gene. This CDR3 has 16 amino acids. V shed 5 bases, J shed 6 bases, and the junction held 13 bases outside the gene matches. The CDR3 nucleotides read TGTGCCAGCAGCCCCCGAGCGGGAGGGCTCCAGGGCGAGCAGTACTTC. Translated, it gives CASSPRAGGLQGEQYF.

This rearrangement joins TRBV5-1 to TRBJ2-2; 8 nucleotides line up with TRBD2. J gave up 4 bases and V 0 bases, and 2 bases lay outside the gene matches. Germline V lookup: CDR1 SGHRS, CDR2 YFSETQ. This CDR3 comprises 15 residues. The CDR3 DNA follows: TGCGCCAGCAGCTTGGCCGCGGGGGGCACCGGGGAGCTGTTTTTT. Its translation is CASSLAAGGTGELFF.

This chain links TRBV30 with TRBJ1-3; D is possibly TRBD1 (5 bases). The CDR3 is made up of 14 amino acids. With 4 bases removed from V and 0 bases from J, the gap between germline ends came to 10 bases. Germline lookup yields CDR1 GTSNPN and CDR2 SVGIG (reference sequence). The CDR3 loop is CAWTKTVSGNTIYF. The CDR3 DNA reads as TGTGCCTGGACCAAGACAGTCTCTGGAAACACCATATATTTT.

The table lists this clone with a count of one. J is TRBJ1-2 and V is TRBV4-3; tentative D call: TRBD1 (6 bases). Trimming took off 1 base at V and 8 bases at J, with 20 bases between the two ends. CDR3 length equals 16 residues. The germline CDR1 and CDR2 sequences are LGHNA and YSLEER. CDR3: CASSQGSRRGARGYTF. CDR3 nucleotides: TGCGCCAGCAGCCAAGGAAGCCGAAGGGGGGCGCGGGGCTACACCTTC.

This clone was detected only once. The genes are TRBV3-1 (or the pseudogene TRBV3-2) and TRBJ1-5; unclear D gene. Trimming shortened V by 1 base and J by 5 bases, and 6 bases separated the two germline ends. This CDR3 region has 13 residues. Germline CDR1 and CDR2: LGHDT and YNNKEL (reference sequence). In DNA, the CDR3 is TGTGCCAGCAGCCAAGCCGGGCATCAGCCCCAGCATTTT. It codes for CASSQAGHQPQHF.

At least ten counts were recorded for this clone. J is TRBJ2-7 and V is TRBV2; D perhaps matches TRBD1 (6 bases). Between the trimmed V and J ends, which lost 8 bases and 2 bases, there was a span of 13 bases. This CDR3 has 13 amino acids. CDR1 is SNHLY, CDR2 FYNNEI, per germline. In DNA form, the CDR3 reads TGTGCCAGCCTGACACAGGGCACCTACGAGCAGTACTTC. As protein: CASLTQGTYEQYF.

The chain links TRBV3-1 (or the pseudogene TRBV3-2) to TRBJ2-5, with unresolved D. The CDR3 contains 15 residues. V lost 0 bases and J 5 bases, leaving 13 bases between the germline ends. Germline CDR1 reads LGHDT; CDR2 reads YNNKEL (reference sequence). CDR3 region: CASSQDRREGETQYF. DNA of the CDR3: TGTGCCAGCAGCCAAGATCGGCGAGAAGGGGAGACCCAGTACTTC.

This clone is a singleton in its sample. The chain recombines TRBV19 with TRBJ2-4; 11 bases fit TRBD2. The germline V gene has CDR1 LNHDA and CDR2 SQIVND (reference sequence). This CDR3 has 12 residues. With V trimmed by 11 bases and J by 9 bases, 6 bases remained unmatched. The CDR3 DNA reads TGTGCCTCCGCCGGGACTAGCGGCATTCAGTACTTC. This gives the protein CASAGTSGIQYF. Full variable domain (outside the CDR3, taken from reference TRBV19 and TRBJ2-4): DGGITQSPKYLFRKEGQNVTLSCEQNLNHDAMYWYRQDPGQGLRLIYYSQIVNDFQKGDIAEGYSVSREKKESFPLTVTSAQKNPTAFYLCASAGTSGIQYFGAGTRLSVL.

The rearrangement links TRBV11-3 to TRBJ2-7; D is undetermined. V lost 5 bases to trimming and J lost 5 bases, with 13 bases between them. The CDR3 covers 13 residues. Per germline, CDR1 SGHNT and CDR2 YENEEA. Here the CDR3 DNA reads TGTGCCAGCAGCCATAGTCCGGGCAACGAGCAGTACTTC. Translated: CASSHSPGNEQYF. Variable domain in full (rest from reference TRBV11-3 and TRBJ2-7): EAGVVQSPRYKIIEKKQPVAFWCNPISGHNTLYWYLQNLGQGPELLIRYENEEAVDDSQLPKDRFSAERLKGVDSTLKIQPAELGDSAVYLCASSHSPGNEQYFGPGTRLTVT.

The V call is TRBV6-1, the J call TRBJ2-2; D call uncertain. V was cut by 1 base and J by 8 bases, with 5 bases left in between. This CDR3 has 12 amino acids. Germline values: CDR1 MNHNS, CDR2 SASEGT. CDR3 sequence reads: CASSEVGGELFF. The CDR3 DNA reads as TGTGCCAGCAGTGAAGTTGGAGGGGAGCTGTTTTTT.

This rearrangement joins TRBV4-1 to TRBJ2-7, with D perhaps matching TRBD2 (6 bases). This CDR3 is built from 14 residues. V was cut by 2 bases and J by 0 bases, with 8 bases left in between. CDR1 and CDR2 (germline): MGHRA, YSYEKL. The CDR3 spells CASSQREISYEQYF. The CDR3 DNA sequence: TGCGCCAGCAGCCAACGGGAGATCTCCTACGAGCAGTACTTC.

This rearrangement joins TRBV18 to TRBJ2-7, with D perhaps matching TRBD2 (5 bases). CDR3 length equals 13 residues. The germline V and J ends were trimmed by 3 bases and 3 bases, with 9 bases remaining between them. Germline V lookup: CDR1 KGHSH, CDR2 LQKENI. This chain's CDR3 is CASSPRAGYEQYF. The CDR3 nucleotides read TGTGCCAGCTCACCTCGGGCGGGCTACGAGCAGTACTTC.

This chain links TRBV6-4 with TRBJ2-2, with 7 bases fitting TRBD1. Germline V gene sequence: CDR1 MRHNA, CDR2 SNTAGT. With 0 bases clipped from V and 1 base from J, the junction kept 2 bases outside the gene matches. The CDR3 runs 16 residues. This CDR3 is CASSDSPGGNTGELFF. Written as DNA, the CDR3 is TGTGCCAGCAGTGACTCCCCAGGGGGGAACACCGGGGAGCTGTTTTTT.

The chain has TRBV6-1 and TRBJ2-5; a weak D match, TRBD1 (5 bases). Germline values: CDR1 MNHNS, CDR2 SASEGT. Trimming cost V 1 base and J 3 bases, with 12 bases left between them. CDR3 size: 15 residues. The CDR3 sequence is CASSEETEPEETQYF. The CDR3 DNA follows: TGTGCCAGCAGTGAAGAGACAGAGCCTGAAGAGACCCAGTACTTC.

The chain uses TRBV11-2 and TRBJ2-1; D possibly corresponds to TRBD2 (6 bases). The CDR3 has 14 residues. Germline assignment: CDR1 SGHAT and CDR2 FQNNGV. Trimming cost V 5 bases and J 10 bases, with 18 bases left between them. In nucleotides, the CDR3 is TGTGCCAGCAGCCAAGGGGTCGGGGGATGGGAGCAGTTCTTC. This translates into CASSQGVGGWEQFF.

This chain joins TRBV19 and TRBJ1-2; perhaps TRBD1 as D (6 bases). This CDR3 has 15 amino acids. V dropped 7 bases and J dropped 0 bases, with 15 bases sitting between them. The germline gives CDR1 LNHDA, CDR2 SQIVND (reference sequence). Here the CDR3 DNA reads TGTGCCAGTAATGATAGGGGGAATGCTAACTATGGCTACACCTTC. Translation gives CASNDRGNANYGYTF.

This clone was seen a single time. V gene TRBV6-6 combines with J gene TRBJ1-1; TRBD1 matches 8 bases. The CDR3 runs 14 residues. Germline values: CDR1 MNHNY, CDR2 SVGAGI (reference sequence). V lost 5 bases to trimming and J lost 5 bases; unmatched junction nucleotides: 7. The CDR3 DNA reads TGTGCCAGCAGTCAGCAGGGGGCCGGGACTGAAGCTTTCTTT. It codes for CASSQQGAGTEAFF.

The chain recombines TRBV28 with TRBJ1-5; 7 positions match TRBD1. V lost 2 bases and J lost 2; bases outside the gene matches: 3. Germline lookup yields CDR1 MDHEN and CDR2 SYDVKM. This CDR3 is built from 15 residues. Here the CDR3 reads CASSLTGQRNQPQHF. In DNA form, the CDR3 reads TGTGCCAGCAGTTTAACGGGACAGCGCAATCAGCCCCAGCATTTT.

The chain combines TRBV7-2 with TRBJ1-6; TRBD1 might be the D (5 bases). Germline CDR1 is SGHTA and CDR2 is FQGNSA. Trimming cost V 3 bases and J 2 bases, with 14 bases left between them. This CDR3 spans 17 amino acids. CDR3 in DNA: TGTGCCAGCAGCTTTGGTCCCCAGGGAGCCTATAATTCACCCCTCCACTTT. Amino acid sequence: CASSFGPQGAYNSPLHF.

The chain joins TRBV30 to TRBJ2-7; 10 nucleotides match TRBD2. CDR3 length: 13 residues. Germline CDR1 GTSNPN, CDR2 SVGIG (reference sequence). Trimming took 0 bases from V and 4 from J; bases not matched to a gene: 0. CDR3: CAWSVLAGYEQYF. The CDR3 region has the DNA TGTGCCTGGAGTGTACTAGCGGGGTACGAGCAGTACTTC.

The chain joins TRBV19 to TRBJ1-5, with TRBD1 identical over 7 bases. Losses at the gene ends were 4 bases for V and 2 bases for J; bases not matched to a gene: 5. CDR3 size: 15 residues. Germline CDR1 and CDR2: LNHDA and SQIVND (reference sequence). The chain's CDR3 is CASSTGQAGNQPQHF. The CDR3 DNA follows: TGTGCCAGTAGTACCGGACAGGCTGGCAATCAGCCCCAGCATTTT.

This clone was counted a few times. The chain couples TRBV10-1 to TRBJ2-7; D gene unclear. V lost 6 bases and J lost 3, with 6 bases in between. The CDR3 consists of 11 residues. The germline gives CDR1 WNHNN, CDR2 SYGVQD (reference sequence). The CDR3 protein is CASSAGYEQYF. For the CDR3, the DNA is TGCGCCAGCAGCGCAGGCTACGAGCAGTACTTC.

This clone is a singleton in its sample. The chain joins TRBV29-1 to TRBJ2-1, with D perhaps matching TRBD1 (6 bases). V dropped 6 bases and J dropped 8 bases, with 14 bases sitting between them. This CDR3 has 12 residues. Germline V lookup: CDR1 SQVTM, CDR2 ANQGSEA. CDR3 region: CSVDKHRDEQFF. The CDR3 region has the DNA TGCAGCGTAGATAAGCACAGGGATGAGCAGTTCTTC.

The chain is built from TRBV9 and TRBJ2-6; unclear D gene. CDR1 SGDLS and CDR2 YYNGEE come from the germline V gene. The CDR3 has 15 amino acids. Trimming took off 2 bases at V and 0 bases at J, with 6 bases between the two ends. This CDR3 is CASSVDPSGANVLTF. In DNA, the CDR3 is TGTGCCAGCAGCGTCGATCCCTCTGGGGCCAACGTCCTGACTTTC.

As for this clone: At the DNA level, this CDR3 is encoded by other sequences in the same sample as well. J is TRBJ2-3 and V is TRBV7-9; weak D call: TRBD1 (6 bases). This CDR3 region has 13 residues. V lost 5 bases, J lost 4 bases, and 10 bases lay in between. Germline CDR1 and CDR2: SEHNR and FQNEAQ (reference sequence). CDR3 loop: CASSPRGPDTQYF. CDR3 nucleotides: TGTGCCAGCAGCCCCAGGGGACCAGATACGCAGTATTTT.

J is TRBJ2-2 and V is TRBV10-3; 10 positions match TRBD2. The J segment lost 2 bases and the V segment lost 5 bases, leaving 5 bases of the junction unmatched. This CDR3 is 16 amino acids long. Germline V lookup: CDR1 ENHRY, CDR2 SYGVKD. CDR3 DNA sequence: TGTGCCATCAGTCCGACTAGCGGGTCCAACACCGGGGAGCTGTTTTTT. Its protein is CAISPTSGSNTGELFF.